The 17 T cell receptor beta chains given below trace back to one sample, sequenced in a study of T cell changes during pregnancy in multiple sclerosis. The repertoire was sequenced with immunoSEQ multiplex PCR; TCRdb's copy has only in-frame clones and lacks some. The sample consists of 65,000 to 95,000 clones, 89% of them appearing once. This specimen consisted of peripheral blood, obtained before pregnancy. The receptors were gathered from a female donor with multiple sclerosis, enrolled in a pregnancy study.

The chain joins TRBV6-1 to TRBJ2-3, with D perhaps TRBD2 (6 bases). Trimming took 2 bases from V and 2 from J, leaving 14 bases between them. The germline CDR1 and CDR2 sequences are MNHNS and SASEGT. The CDR3 runs 16 residues. CDR3 in amino acids: CASSELMGLPTDTQYF. CDR3 DNA: TGTGCCAGCAGTGAATTAATGGGACTGCCCACAGATACGCAGTATTTT.

This clone was observed once. V usage is TRBV6-5 and J usage is TRBJ1-5, with a weak D call TRBD1 (5 bases). The CDR3 sequence is 16 residues long. With 0 bases removed from V and 3 bases from J, the gap between germline ends came to 12 bases. Germline V gene lookup returns CDR1 MNHEY and CDR2 SVGAGI. The CDR3 DNA reads as TGTGCCAGCAGTTACTCGATTCCAGGGCCCAATCAGCCCCAGCATTTT. This translates into CASSYSIPGPNQPQHF.

The chain carries TRBV4-1 and TRBJ2-1; 7 bases match TRBD2. V lost 0 bases, J lost 6 bases, and 14 bases stayed unmatched. Per the germline V gene, CDR1 is MGHRA and CDR2 is YSYEKL. The CDR3 is 18 residues long. The CDR3 coding sequence is TGCGCCAGCAGCCAAGATGGCTCAATGGGTCGGGGGGTCAATGAGCAGTTCTTC. Translation gives CASSQDGSMGRGVNEQFF.

This chain uses TRBV7-2 with TRBJ1-2; TRBD1 is a possible D gene (5 bases). The CDR3 spans 16 residues. CDR1 is SGHTA, CDR2 FQGNSA, per germline. V was cut by 1 base and J by 1 base, with 13 bases left in between. DNA of the CDR3: TGTGCCAGCAGCTTAGGTCTGGGGCGATTTAACTATGGCTACACCTTC. Residues: CASSLGLGRFNYGYTF.

The rearrangement links TRBV7-2 to TRBJ2-1; D might be TRBD1 (6 bases). Trimming left V 5 bases short and J 10 bases short, with 15 bases between. This CDR3 has 13 residues. Germline loops: CDR1 SGHTA, CDR2 FQGNSA. The CDR3 DNA is TGTGCCAGCAGCCCGAGAACAGGGAACGAGCAGTTCTTC. As protein: CASSPRTGNEQFF.

This clone was detected once. The chain combines TRBV11-2 with TRBJ1-2; the D gene is possibly TRBD1 (5 bases). The length of the CDR3 is 15 residues. The germline V gene encodes CDR1 SGHAT and CDR2 FQNNGV. Trimming stripped 0 bases from V and 3 bases from J, with 11 bases between. The CDR3 reads CASSLDQGRDYGYTF. Here the CDR3 DNA reads TGTGCCAGCAGCTTAGATCAGGGCAGGGACTATGGCTACACCTTC.

This chain links TRBV18 with TRBJ2-2; a possible D gene is TRBD1 (5 bases). The CDR3 is made up of 15 amino acids. The germline gives CDR1 KGHSH, CDR2 LQKENI. V dropped 0 bases and J dropped 7 bases, with 12 bases sitting between them. The CDR3 region is CASSPPDKALGELFF. CDR3 nucleotides: TGTGCCAGCTCACCACCGGACAAGGCCCTCGGGGAGCTGTTTTTT.

The chain uses TRBV6-5 and TRBJ1-2, with D possibly TRBD1 on 5 matching bases. Between the trimmed V and J ends, which lost 4 bases and 7 bases, there was a span of 13 bases. The germline gives CDR1 MNHEY, CDR2 SVGAGI. CDR3 length: 13 residues. The CDR3 spells CASSFQGGRGYTF. The CDR3 nucleotides are TGTGCCAGCAGTTTCCAGGGAGGTCGTGGCTACACCTTC.

In its sample, this clone was seen once. The chain links TRBV5-1 to TRBJ1-5, with D uncertain. Trimming left V 4 bases short and J 6 bases short, with 17 bases between. Germline assignment: CDR1 SGHRS and CDR2 YFSETQ. The CDR3 has 15 residues. The CDR3 DNA sequence: TGCGCCAGCAGCCCGGAGGGCGGGGTAAGTCAGCCCCAGCATTTT. Translation: CASSPEGGVSQPQHF.

This chain connects TRBV4-3 to TRBJ1-1; 7 bases agree with TRBD1. Germline V gene sequence: CDR1 LGHNA, CDR2 YSLEER. Losses at the gene ends were 4 bases for V and 5 bases for J; bases not matched to a gene: 10. The CDR3 contains 15 residues. In nucleotides, the CDR3 is TGCGCCAGCAGCCGGTCTGACAGGGCCGGGACTGAAGCTTTCTTT. Translating it yields CASSRSDRAGTEAFF.

The chain uses TRBV4-2 and TRBJ2-1, with 8 positions matching TRBD2. V was pared by 2 bases and J by 3 bases, with 3 bases of the junction left unmatched. Germline V gives CDR1 LGHNA, CDR2 YNFKEQ. The CDR3 totals 15 residues. The CDR3 DNA is TGTGCCAGCAGCCAACTGGCGGGGGGCTACAATGAGCAGTTCTTC. Its translation is CASSQLAGGYNEQFF.

This sequence joins TRBV7-9 and TRBJ2-1, with a tentative D call TRBD1 (6 bases). Looked up from germline, CDR1 is SEHNR and CDR2 is FQNEAQ (reference sequence). The V gene lost 1 base and the J gene lost 2 bases, with 9 bases spanning the gap. The CDR3 runs to 15 residues. The CDR3 sequence is CASSLGGGTYNEQFF. CDR3 DNA: TGTGCCAGCAGCTTAGGTGGGGGCACCTACAATGAGCAGTTCTTC. Supplemented by reference TRBV7-9 and TRBJ2-1, the full variable domain reads DTGVSQNPRHKITKRGQNVTFRCDPISEHNRLYWYRQTLGQGPEFLTYFQNEAQLEKSRLLSDRFSAERPKGSFSTLEIQRTEQGDSAMYLCASSLGGGTYNEQFFGPGTRLTVL.

This sequence joins TRBV18 and TRBJ2-5; D might be TRBD2 (6 bases). Germline values: CDR1 KGHSH, CDR2 LQKENI. Between the trimmed V and J ends, which lost 2 bases and 5 bases, there was a span of 12 bases. CDR3 length: 14 amino acids. CDR3 bases: TGTGCCAGCTCACCAACGCGAGGAGGGGAGACCCAGTACTTC. Amino acid sequence: CASSPTRGGETQYF.

The V call is TRBV19, the J call TRBJ2-3; D ambiguous. V was clipped by 5 bases and J by 3 bases, with 12 bases between them. The germline CDR1 and CDR2 sequences are LNHDA and SQIVND (reference sequence). The CDR3 loop spans 14 amino acids. The CDR3 sequence is CASSPNAATDTQYF. CDR3 nucleotides: TGTGCCAGTAGTCCTAACGCCGCGACAGATACGCAGTATTTT.

The CDR3 nucleotides are TGCGCCAGCAGCTCCCCCCCCGGGACAGCTAGTACTCATACGCAGTATTTT. Translated, it gives CASSSPPGTASTHTQYF. The genes are TRBV5-1 and TRBJ2-3; 7 bases fit TRBD1. The length of the CDR3 is 17 residues. Germline V gene data show CDR1 as SGHRS and CDR2 as YFSETQ. V trimming: 3 bases; J trimming: 7 bases; junction bases outside the gene matches: 17.

This clone was seen more than once but under ten times. This chain joins TRBV10-1 and TRBJ1-5; no clear D. CDR1 and CDR2 (germline): WNHNN, SYGVQD (reference sequence). The CDR3 loop spans 11 amino acids. Trimming took off 6 bases at V and 6 bases at J, with 6 bases between the two ends. CDR3 region: CASRRIQPQHF. The CDR3, as DNA: TGCGCCAGCAGGAGAATTCAGCCCCAGCATTTT.

The V call is TRBV21-1, the J call TRBJ1-6; the tabulated D call, TRBD1, remains unverified against the DNA. TRBV21-1 is labeled a pseudogene. This CDR3 has 14 residues. CDR3 region: CASSKGTGGSPLHF. The CDR3 nucleotides read TGTGCCAGCAGCAAAGGGACAGGGGGCTCACCCCTCCACTTT.